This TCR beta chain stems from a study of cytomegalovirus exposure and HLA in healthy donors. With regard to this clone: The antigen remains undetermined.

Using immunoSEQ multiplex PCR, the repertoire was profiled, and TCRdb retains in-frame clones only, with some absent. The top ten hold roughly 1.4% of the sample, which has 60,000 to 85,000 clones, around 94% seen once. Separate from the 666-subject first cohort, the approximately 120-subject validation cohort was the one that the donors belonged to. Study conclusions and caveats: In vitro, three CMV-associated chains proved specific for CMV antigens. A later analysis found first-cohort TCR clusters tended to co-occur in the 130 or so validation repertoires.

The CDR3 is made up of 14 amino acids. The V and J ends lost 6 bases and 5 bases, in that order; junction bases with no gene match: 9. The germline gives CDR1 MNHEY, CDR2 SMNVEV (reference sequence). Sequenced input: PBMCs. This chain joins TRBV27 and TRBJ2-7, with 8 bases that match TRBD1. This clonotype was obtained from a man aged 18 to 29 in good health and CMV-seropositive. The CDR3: CASSLNRGSHEQYF. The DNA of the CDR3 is TGTGCCAGCAGCCTAAACAGGGGGTCCCACGAGCAGTACTTC.